The entry that follows covers one T cell receptor beta chain sequence. What it binds is not known. The CDR3 runs 13 residues. Looked up from germline, CDR1 is LNHNV and CDR2 is YYDKDF (reference sequence). V dropped 0 bases and J dropped 6 bases, with 6 bases sitting between them. The data are from a study of spatial heterogeneity in lung cancer. Sample time point: sample taken at primary tumor resection. Sequencing covered unsorted whole RNA taken from tumor, nontumor lung or frozen PBMC. TCRdb recomputed calls from the 5' RACE reads with MiXCR, one row per CDR3 protein. The table has several thousand distinct CDR3 sequences, less than 20% seen once; the top ten hold 11%. Overall study results and limits: It was found that expanded intratumoral alpha and beta TCR counts tracked tumor mutation counts.

The TCR comes from a male donor with early-stage non-small cell lung cancer. Sequencing was performed on lung tumor tissue, taken at surgery. The chain employs TRBV15 and TRBJ1-5, with a tentative D call TRBD1 (6 bases). Here the CDR3 DNA reads TGTGCCACCAGCAGAGACAGGGGTCAGCCCCAGCATTTT. Protein: CATSRDRGQPQHF.